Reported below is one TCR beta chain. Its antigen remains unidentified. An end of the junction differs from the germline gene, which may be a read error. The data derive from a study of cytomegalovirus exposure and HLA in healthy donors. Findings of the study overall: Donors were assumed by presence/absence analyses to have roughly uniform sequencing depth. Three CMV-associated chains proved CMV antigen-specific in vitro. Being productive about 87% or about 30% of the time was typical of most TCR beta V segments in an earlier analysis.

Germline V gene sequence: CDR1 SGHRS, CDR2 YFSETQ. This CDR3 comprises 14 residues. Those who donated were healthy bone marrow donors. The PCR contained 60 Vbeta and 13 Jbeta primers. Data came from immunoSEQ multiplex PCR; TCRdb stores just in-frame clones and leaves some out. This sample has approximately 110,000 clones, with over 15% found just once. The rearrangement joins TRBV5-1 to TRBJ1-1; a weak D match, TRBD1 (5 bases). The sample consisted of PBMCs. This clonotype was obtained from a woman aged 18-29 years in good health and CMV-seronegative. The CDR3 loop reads CASSLSPPDTEAFF. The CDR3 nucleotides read TGCGCCAGCAGCCTAAGCCCACCGGACACAGAAGCTTTCTTT.